This TCR beta chain appears in the sequencing data of a study of blood T cell repertoires in COVID-19. Looking at the study overall: Whether acute or convalescent, the COVID-19 samples came from the United States, Italy and Spain. Nucleic acid was either cDNA or gDNA, and it came from T cells, B-cell-depleted T cells, or PBMCs.

Original handling: Estimates of nucleated cell counts were drawn from the amplification of reference gene primers. TCRdb's table, derived via immunoSEQ multiplex PCR, lists solely in-frame clones and lacks some. V, J and clone size reflect that table, while D and trimming were determined from the DNA. This sample yields approximately 190,000 clones, of which roughly 80% are seen a single time; approximately 6.9% belongs to the top ten. This CDR3 comprises 15 residues. V was pared by 0 bases and J by 0 bases, with 6 bases between. CDR1 and CDR2 (germline): SGHTA, FQGTGA. The genes are TRBV7-3 and TRBJ2-1; no clear D gene. This clonotype was sampled from a man in his sixties with acute or convalescent COVID-19. The sequenced sample consisted of peripheral blood. The CDR3 DNA reads as TGTGCCAGCAGCTTAACGAGAAGCTCCTACAATGAGCAGTTCTTC. Translated: CASSLTRSSYNEQFF.